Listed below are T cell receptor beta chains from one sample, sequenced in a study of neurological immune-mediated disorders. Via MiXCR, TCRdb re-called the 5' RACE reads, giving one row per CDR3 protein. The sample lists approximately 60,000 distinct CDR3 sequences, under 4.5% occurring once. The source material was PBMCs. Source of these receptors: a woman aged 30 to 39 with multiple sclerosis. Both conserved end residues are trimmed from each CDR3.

ASSLLGSGTKSNEQY,TRBV5-1
ASSVVGGAATGELF,TRBV9
ASSAGGETQY,TRBV25-1
SARQGVRYEQY,TRBV20-1
ASSLAGTEGYGYT,TRBV12-3/TRBV12-4
ASSYSIAGVKNEQF,TRBV6-5
SAREGTGSYNEQF,TRBV20-1
ASSYASTDTQY,TRBV7-3
ASSLDWGSGYT,TRBV5-1
ASSLAKELGPGANVLT,TRBV5-1
AISESGGIVGSEQF,TRBV10-3
ASSLRLDTDTQY,TRBV5-1
SASISGPDTQY,TRBV20-1
ASSPPRGMNTEAF,TRBV28
ASSSVAGGKNNEQF,TRBV7-9
SARTVAGVETQY,TRBV20-1
ASSLGTSGSTDTQY,TRBV5-1
ASSELGTDTQY,TRBV25-1
SARRPGTLKGDQY,TRBV29-1
ASSLGTGIYGYT,TRBV7-8
SVEGPTGKGNEQF,TRBV29-1
ASSGGLAGSDEQF,TRBV10-1
ASIRGTEQY,TRBV25-1
ASSQKAGGPRYSYEQY,TRBV7-2
ASTPGLGSYNEQF,TRBV12-3/TRBV12-4
ASSQDTFRAQYDPGQDYGYT,TRBV4-2
ASSLQGAIYEQY,TRBV28
SAREAGSEQY,TRBV20-1
ASSQDPSTDTQY,TRBV4-1
ATSDTKRELPTDTQY,TRBV24-1
SVWTSGTTDTQY,TRBV29-1
ASSQDAWVLAGGDNEQF,TRBV4-2
ASRPGTGGMNTEAF,TRBV7-6
AIKTSGQETQY,TRBV10-3
ASSIPLGGTDTQY,TRBV25-1
ASSYRGSGSNVLT,TRBV6-2/TRBV6-3
ASSYTANTEAF,TRBV6-5
ASSPYGTGVENRPPGAEAF,TRBV9
ASRPNRVGTEAF,TRBV5-1
ASSLLGGAFDEQF,TRBV5-1
ASSKNALVGYT,TRBV5-5
ASSLGSWGQGQETQY,TRBV27
ASSSLGTFQETQY,TRBV7-9
ASSLIGHLNTEAF,TRBV7-9